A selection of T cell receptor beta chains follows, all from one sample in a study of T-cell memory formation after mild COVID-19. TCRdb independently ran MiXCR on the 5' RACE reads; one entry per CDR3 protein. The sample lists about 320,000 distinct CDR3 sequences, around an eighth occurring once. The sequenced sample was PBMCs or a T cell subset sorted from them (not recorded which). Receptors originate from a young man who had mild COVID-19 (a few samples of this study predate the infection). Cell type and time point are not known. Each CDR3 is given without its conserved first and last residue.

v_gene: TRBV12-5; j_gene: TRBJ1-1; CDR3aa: ASGLVLSGSGTEAF
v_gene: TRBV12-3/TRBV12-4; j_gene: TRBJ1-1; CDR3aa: ASSEGQKYTEAF
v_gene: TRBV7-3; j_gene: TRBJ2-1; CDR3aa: ASSSGQGRDEQF
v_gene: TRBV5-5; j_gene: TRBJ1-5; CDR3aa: ASSPGDFGLGQPQH
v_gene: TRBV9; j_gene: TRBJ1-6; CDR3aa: ASSVAGQYNSPLH
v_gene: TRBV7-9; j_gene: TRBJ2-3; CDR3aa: ASSSELAGDTQY
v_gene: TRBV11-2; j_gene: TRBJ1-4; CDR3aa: ASRSGTREKLF
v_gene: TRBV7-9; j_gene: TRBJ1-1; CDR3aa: ASRPQGVGTEAF
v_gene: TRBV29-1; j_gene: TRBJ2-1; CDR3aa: SVIHNRDNEQF
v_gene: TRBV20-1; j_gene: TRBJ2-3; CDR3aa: SAKSPLARGTDTQY
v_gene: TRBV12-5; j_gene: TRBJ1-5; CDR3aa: ASGLAPHGRPQH
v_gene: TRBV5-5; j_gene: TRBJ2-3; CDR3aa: ASSLPLGATDTQY
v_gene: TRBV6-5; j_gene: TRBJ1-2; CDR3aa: ASRRTGANYGYT
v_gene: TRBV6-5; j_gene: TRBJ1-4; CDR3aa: ASSQGINEKLF
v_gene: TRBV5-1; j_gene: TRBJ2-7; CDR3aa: ASSEDRGLYEQY
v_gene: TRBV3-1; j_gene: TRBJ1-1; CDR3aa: ASSQFGAGWNTEAF
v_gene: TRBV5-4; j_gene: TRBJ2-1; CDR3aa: ASSLLGQVGF
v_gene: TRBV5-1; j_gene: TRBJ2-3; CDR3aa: ASSLSSNGADTQY
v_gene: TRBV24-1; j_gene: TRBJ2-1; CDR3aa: ATSVRDSYNEQF
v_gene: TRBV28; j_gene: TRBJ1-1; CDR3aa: ASSPTTVNTEAF
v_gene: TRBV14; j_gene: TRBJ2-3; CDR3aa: ASSQAGTSGGFTDTQY
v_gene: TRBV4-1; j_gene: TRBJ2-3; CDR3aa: ASSQGRTSGGAIWDTQY
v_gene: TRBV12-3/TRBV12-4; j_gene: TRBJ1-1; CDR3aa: ASSTGQGKGAF
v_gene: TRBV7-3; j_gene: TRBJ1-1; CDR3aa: ASSLTTLGAGGTEAF
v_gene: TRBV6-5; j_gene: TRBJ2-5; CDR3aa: ASSYAGRGETQY
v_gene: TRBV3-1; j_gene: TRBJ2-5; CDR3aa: ASSLTGAGETQY
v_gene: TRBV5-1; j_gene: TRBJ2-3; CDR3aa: ASNSGGITDTQY
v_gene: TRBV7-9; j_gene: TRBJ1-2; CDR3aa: ASSPPRYGYT
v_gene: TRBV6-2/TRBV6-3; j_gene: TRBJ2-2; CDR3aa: ASRGQITGELF